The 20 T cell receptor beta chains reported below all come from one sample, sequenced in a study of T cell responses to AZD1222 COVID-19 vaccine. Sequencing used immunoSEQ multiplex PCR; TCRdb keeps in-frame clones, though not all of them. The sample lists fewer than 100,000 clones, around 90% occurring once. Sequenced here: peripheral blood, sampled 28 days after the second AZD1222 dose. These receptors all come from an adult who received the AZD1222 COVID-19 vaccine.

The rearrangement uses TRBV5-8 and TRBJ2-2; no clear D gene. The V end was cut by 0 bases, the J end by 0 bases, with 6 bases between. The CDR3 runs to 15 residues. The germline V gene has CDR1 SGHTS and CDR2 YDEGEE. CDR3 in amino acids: CASSLGQTNTGELFF. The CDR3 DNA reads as TGTGCCAGCAGCTTGGGCCAGACGAACACCGGGGAGCTGTTTTTT.

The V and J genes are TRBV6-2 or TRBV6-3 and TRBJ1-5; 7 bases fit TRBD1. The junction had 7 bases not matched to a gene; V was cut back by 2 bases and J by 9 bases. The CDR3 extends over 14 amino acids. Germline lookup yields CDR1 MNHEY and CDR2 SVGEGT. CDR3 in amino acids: CASSYGTARGPQHF. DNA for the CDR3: TGTGCCAGCAGTTACGGGACAGCCCGAGGGCCCCAGCATTTT.

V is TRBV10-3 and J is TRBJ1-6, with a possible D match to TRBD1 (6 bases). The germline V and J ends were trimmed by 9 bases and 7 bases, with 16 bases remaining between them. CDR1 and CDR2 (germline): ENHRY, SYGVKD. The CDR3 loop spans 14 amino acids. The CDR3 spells CAIHRGGPNSPLHF. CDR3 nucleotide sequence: TGTGCCATACATCGTGGGGGCCCAAATTCACCCCTCCACTTT.

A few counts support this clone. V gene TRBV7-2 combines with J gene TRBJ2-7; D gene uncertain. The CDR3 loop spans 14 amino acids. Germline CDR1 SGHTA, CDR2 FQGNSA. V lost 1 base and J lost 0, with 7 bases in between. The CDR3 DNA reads TGTGCCAGCAGCTTAGTGGGCGGCTCCTACGAGCAGTACTTC. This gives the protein CASSLVGGSYEQYF.

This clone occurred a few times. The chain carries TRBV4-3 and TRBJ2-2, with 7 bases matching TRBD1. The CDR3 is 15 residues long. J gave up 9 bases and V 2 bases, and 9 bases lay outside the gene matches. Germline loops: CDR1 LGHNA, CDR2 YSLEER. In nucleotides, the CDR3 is TGCGCCAGCAGCCAACAAGGGGGCGCTGGGTGGGAGCTGTTTTTT. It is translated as CASSQQGGAGWELFF.

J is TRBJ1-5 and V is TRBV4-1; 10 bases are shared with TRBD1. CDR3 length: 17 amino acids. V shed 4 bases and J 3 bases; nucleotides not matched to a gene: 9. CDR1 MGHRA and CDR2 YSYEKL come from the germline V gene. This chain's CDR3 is CASSRLTGQGPNQPQHF. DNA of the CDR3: TGCGCCAGCAGCCGCCTAACGGGACAGGGGCCCAATCAGCCCCAGCATTTT.

The CDR3 sequence: CASSQDSTYGYTF. The CDR3 bases are TGTGCCAGCAGCCAGGACAGCACCTATGGCTACACCTTC. The chain employs TRBV7-6 and TRBJ1-2; perhaps TRBD1 as D (6 bases). CDR3 length: 13 residues. V was clipped by 5 bases and J by 4 bases, with 11 bases between them. Germline values: CDR1 SGHVS, CDR2 FNYEAQ. The variable domain in full, with the rest retrieved from reference TRBV7-6 and TRBJ1-2, is GAGVSQSPRYKVTKRGQDVALRCDPISGHVSLYWYRQALGQGPEFLTYFNYEAQQDKSGLPNDRFSAERPEGSISTLTIQRTEQRDSAMYRCASSQDSTYGYTFGSGTRLTVV.

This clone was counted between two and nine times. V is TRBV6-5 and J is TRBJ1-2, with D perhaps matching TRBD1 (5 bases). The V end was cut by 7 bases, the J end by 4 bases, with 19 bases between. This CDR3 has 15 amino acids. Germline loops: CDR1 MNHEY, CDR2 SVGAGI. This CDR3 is CASTKGAGRTYGYTF. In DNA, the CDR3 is TGTGCCAGCACCAAAGGGGCCGGGAGGACCTATGGCTACACCTTC.

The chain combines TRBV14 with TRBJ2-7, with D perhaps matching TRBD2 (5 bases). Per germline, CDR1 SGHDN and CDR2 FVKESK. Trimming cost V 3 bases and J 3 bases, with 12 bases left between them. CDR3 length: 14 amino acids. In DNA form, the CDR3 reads TGTGCCAGCAGCCAGCAAGAGGACTTCTACGAGCAGTACTTC. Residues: CASSQQEDFYEQYF.

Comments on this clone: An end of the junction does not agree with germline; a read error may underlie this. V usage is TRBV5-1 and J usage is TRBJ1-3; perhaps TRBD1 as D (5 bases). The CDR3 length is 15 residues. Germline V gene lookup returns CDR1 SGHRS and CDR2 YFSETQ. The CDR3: CASSPQGMSGNSLNF. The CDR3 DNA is TGCGCCAGCAGCCCCCAGGGTATGAGTGGAAACTCACTCAATTTT.

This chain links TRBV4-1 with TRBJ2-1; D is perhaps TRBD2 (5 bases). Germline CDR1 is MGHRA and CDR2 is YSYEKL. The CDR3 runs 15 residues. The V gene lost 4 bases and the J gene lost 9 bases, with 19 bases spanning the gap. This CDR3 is CASSLESLAIGEQFF. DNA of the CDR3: TGCGCCAGCAGCCTCGAGAGCCTAGCAATCGGTGAGCAGTTCTTC.

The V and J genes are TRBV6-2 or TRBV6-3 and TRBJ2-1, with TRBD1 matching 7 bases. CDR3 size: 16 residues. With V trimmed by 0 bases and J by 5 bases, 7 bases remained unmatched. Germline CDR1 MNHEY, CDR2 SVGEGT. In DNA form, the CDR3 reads TGTGCCAGCAGTTACTCGACAGGGAGCATCAACAATGAGCAGTTCTTC. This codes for CASSYSTGSINNEQFF.

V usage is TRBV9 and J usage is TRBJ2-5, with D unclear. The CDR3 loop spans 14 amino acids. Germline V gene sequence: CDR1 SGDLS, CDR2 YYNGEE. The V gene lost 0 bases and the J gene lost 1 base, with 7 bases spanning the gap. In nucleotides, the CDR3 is TGTGCCAGCAGCGTAGGGGTAGGCCAAGAGACCCAGTACTTC. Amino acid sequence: CASSVGVGQETQYF.

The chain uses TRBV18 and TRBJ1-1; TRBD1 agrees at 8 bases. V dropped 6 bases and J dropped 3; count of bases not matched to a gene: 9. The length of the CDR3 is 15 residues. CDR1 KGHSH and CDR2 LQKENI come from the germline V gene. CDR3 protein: CASSSGQGGDTEAFF. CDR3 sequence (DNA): TGTGCCAGCTCTTCCGGACAGGGAGGGGACACTGAAGCTTTCTTT. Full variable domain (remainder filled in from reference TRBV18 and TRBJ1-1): NAGVMQNPRHLVRRRGQEARLRCSPMKGHSHVYWYRQLPEEGLKFMVYLQKENIIDESGMPKERFSAEFPKEGPSILRIQQVVRGDSAAYFCASSSGQGGDTEAFFGQGTRLTVV.

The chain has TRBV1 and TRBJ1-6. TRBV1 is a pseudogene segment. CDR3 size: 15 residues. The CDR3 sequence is CTSWRTEPTNSPLHF. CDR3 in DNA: TGCACCAGCTGGAGGACGGAGCCAACCAATTCACCCCTCCACTTT.

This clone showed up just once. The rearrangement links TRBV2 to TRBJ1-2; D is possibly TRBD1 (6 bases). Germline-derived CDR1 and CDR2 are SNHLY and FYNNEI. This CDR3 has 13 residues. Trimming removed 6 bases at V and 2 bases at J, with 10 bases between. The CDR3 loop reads CASSWTENYGYTF. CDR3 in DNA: TGTGCCAGCAGCTGGACAGAAAACTATGGCTACACCTTC.

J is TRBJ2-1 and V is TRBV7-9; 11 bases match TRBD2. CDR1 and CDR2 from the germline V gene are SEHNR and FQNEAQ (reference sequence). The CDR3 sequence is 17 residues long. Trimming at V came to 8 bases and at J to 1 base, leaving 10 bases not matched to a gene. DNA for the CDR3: TGTGCCAGCCACCTAGCGGGGGGCCCACTATCCTACAATGAGCAGTTCTTC. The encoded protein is CASHLAGGPLSYNEQFF.

CDR3 sequence (DNA): TGTGCCAGCAGCTTAAGCGGGACAGGGGGCATCTACGAGCAGTACTTC. Its translation is CASSLSGTGGIYEQYF. The V gene is TRBV7-2, the J gene TRBJ2-7, with TRBD1 matching over 12 bases. The J segment lost 3 bases and the V segment lost 2 bases, leaving 5 bases of the junction unmatched. The CDR3 runs 16 residues. Looked up from germline, CDR1 is SGHTA and CDR2 is FQGNSA.

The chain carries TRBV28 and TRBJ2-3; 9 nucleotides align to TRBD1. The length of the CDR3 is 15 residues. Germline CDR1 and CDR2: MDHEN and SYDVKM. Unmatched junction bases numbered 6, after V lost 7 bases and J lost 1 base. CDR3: CASTSQGAGTDTQYF. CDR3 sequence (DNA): TGTGCCAGCACATCACAGGGGGCGGGCACAGATACGCAGTATTTT. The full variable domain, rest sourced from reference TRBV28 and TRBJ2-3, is DVKVTQSSRYLVKRTGEKVFLECVQDMDHENMFWYRQDPGLGLRLIYFSYDVKMKEKGDIPEGYSVSREKKERFSLILESASTNQTSMYLCASTSQGAGTDTQYFGPGTRLTVL.

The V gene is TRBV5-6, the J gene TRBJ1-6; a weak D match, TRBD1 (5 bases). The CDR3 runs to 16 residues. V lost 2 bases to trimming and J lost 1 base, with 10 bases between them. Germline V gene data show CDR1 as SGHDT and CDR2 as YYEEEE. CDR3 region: CASSFGGRSYNSPLHF. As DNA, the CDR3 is TGTGCCAGCAGCTTCGGGGGTCGGTCCTATAATTCACCCCTCCACTTT.